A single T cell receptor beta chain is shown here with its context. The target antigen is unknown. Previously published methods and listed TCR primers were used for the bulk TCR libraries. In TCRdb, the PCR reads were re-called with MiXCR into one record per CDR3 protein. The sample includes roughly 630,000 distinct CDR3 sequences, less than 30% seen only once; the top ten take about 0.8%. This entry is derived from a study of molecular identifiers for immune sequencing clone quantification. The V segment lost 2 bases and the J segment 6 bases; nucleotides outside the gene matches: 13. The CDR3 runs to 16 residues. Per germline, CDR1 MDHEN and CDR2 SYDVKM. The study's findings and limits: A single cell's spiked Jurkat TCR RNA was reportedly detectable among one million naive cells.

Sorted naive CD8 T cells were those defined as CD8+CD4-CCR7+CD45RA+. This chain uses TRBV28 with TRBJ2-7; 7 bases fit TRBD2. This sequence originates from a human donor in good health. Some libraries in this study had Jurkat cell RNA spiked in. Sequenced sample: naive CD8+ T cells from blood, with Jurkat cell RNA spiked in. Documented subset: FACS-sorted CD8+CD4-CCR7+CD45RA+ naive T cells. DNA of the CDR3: TGTGCCAGCAGTTTAATCCCTCTCGGCGGGAGCGGCGAGCAGTACTTC. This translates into CASSLIPLGGSGEQYF.